A selection of T cell receptor beta chains follows, all from one sample in a study of shared clonotypes between healthy human individuals. This table comes from immunoSEQ multiplex PCR, and its TCRdb copy is limited to in-frame clones, with some not included. Here the sample spans over a million clones, approximately 98.5% being singletons. Sequenced sample: naive CD4+ T cells sorted from blood. All receptors derive from a man younger than 40 in good health. Each CDR3 is given with its conserved first and last residue. Each record gives: V gene, D gene, J gene, clone size, CDR3 protein, CDR3 DNA. The D gene is left open where the match is weak. Rows may omit the clone size; those that give it use once, few, many or a size class.

V gene: TRBV7-2
D gene: TRBD1
J gene: TRBJ2-4
clone size: .
CDR3 protein: CASSLGQGAENIQYF
CDR3 DNA: TGTGCCAGCAGCTTGGGGCAGGGGGCCGAAAACATTCAGTACTTC

V gene: TRBV11-1
D gene: TRBD2
J gene: TRBJ2-1
clone size: few
CDR3 protein: CASSFSGEWSYNEQFF
CDR3 DNA: TGTGCCAGCAGCTTTAGCGGGGAGTGGTCCTACAATGAGCAGTTCTTC

V gene: TRBV11-2
D gene: .
J gene: TRBJ2-3
clone size: once
CDR3 protein: CASSLGVASTDTQYF
CDR3 DNA: TGTGCCAGCAGCTTAGGGGTCGCTAGCACAGATACGCAGTATTTT

V gene: TRBV15
D gene: TRBD2
J gene: TRBJ2-1
clone size: .
CDR3 protein: CATTLAGAFEDEQFF
CDR3 DNA: TGTGCCACCACACTAGCGGGAGCTTTCGAGGATGAGCAGTTCTTC

V gene: TRBV5-1
D gene: .
J gene: TRBJ2-5
clone size: .
CDR3 protein: CASKHAGAPPQETQYF
CDR3 DNA: TGCGCCAGCAAACACGCGGGGGCACCTCCCCAAGAGACCCAGTACTTC

V gene: TRBV5-1
D gene: TRBD1
J gene: TRBJ2-1
clone size: once
CDR3 protein: CASSSLDRGYEQFF
CDR3 DNA: TGCGCCAGCAGCTCCCTGGACAGGGGCTATGAGCAGTTCTTC

V gene: TRBV15
D gene: TRBD1
J gene: TRBJ1-4
clone size: .
CDR3 protein: CATSGTTGAYEKLFF
CDR3 DNA: TGTGCCACCAGCGGGACAACAGGGGCGTATGAAAAACTGTTTTTT

V gene: TRBV5-1
D gene: .
J gene: TRBJ2-5
clone size: .
CDR3 protein: CASNVIGETQYF
CDR3 DNA: TGCGCCAGCAACGTAATCGGGGAGACCCAGTACTTC

V gene: TRBV6-1
D gene: .
J gene: TRBJ2-3
clone size: .
CDR3 protein: CASSDPGLADTQYF
CDR3 DNA: TGTGCCAGCAGTGACCCCGGGCTTGCAGATACGCAGTATTTT

V gene: TRBV19
D gene: TRBD1
J gene: TRBJ1-5
clone size: once
CDR3 protein: CASNAGGTADYSNQPQHF
CDR3 DNA: TGTGCCAGTAATGCCGGGGGGACAGCGGATTATAGCAATCAGCCCCAGCATTTT

V gene: TRBV6-5
D gene: TRBD1
J gene: TRBJ2-5
clone size: .
CDR3 protein: CASRPRQGARETQYF
CDR3 DNA: TGTGCCAGCAGACCCCGACAGGGGGCTCGTGAGACCCAGTACTTC

V gene: TRBV28
D gene: .
J gene: TRBJ2-2
clone size: once
CDR3 protein: CASSWGANTGELFF
CDR3 DNA: TGTGCCAGCAGTTGGGGAGCGAACACCGGGGAGCTGTTTTTT

V gene: TRBV29-1
D gene: TRBD1
J gene: TRBJ2-7
clone size: .
CDR3 protein: CSVLTGGEQYF
CDR3 DNA: TGCAGCGTGCTTACAGGGGGCGAGCAGTACTTC

V gene: TRBV6-1
D gene: .
J gene: TRBJ1-2
clone size: .
CDR3 protein: CASSEGRRNYGYTF
CDR3 DNA: TGTGCCAGCAGTGAAGGGCGAAGGAACTATGGCTACACCTTC

V gene: TRBV19
D gene: TRBD1
J gene: TRBJ1-2
clone size: .
CDR3 protein: CASSMGVWDSDGYTF
CDR3 DNA: TGTGCCAGTAGTATGGGAGTATGGGACAGTGATGGCTACACCTTC

V gene: TRBV11-3
D gene: .
J gene: TRBJ2-2
clone size: .
CDR3 protein: CASSRRGNTGELFF
CDR3 DNA: TGTGCCAGCAGCCGGCGGGGGAACACCGGGGAGCTGTTTTTT

V gene: TRBV27
D gene: .
J gene: TRBJ1-3
clone size: .
CDR3 protein: CASSLVQPSSGNTIYF
CDR3 DNA: TGTGCCAGCAGTTTGGTACAGCCGAGCTCTGGAAACACCATATATTTT

V gene: TRBV2
D gene: .
J gene: TRBJ2-7
clone size: .
CDR3 protein: CASSEARVYSYEQYF
CDR3 DNA: TGTGCCAGCAGTGAAGCGAGAGTTTACTCCTACGAGCAGTACTTC

V gene: TRBV28
D gene: TRBD2
J gene: TRBJ2-1
clone size: .
CDR3 protein: CASSLVLGLTLKEQFF
CDR3 DNA: TGTGCCAGCAGTCTCGTCCTGGGACTAACCCTCAAGGAGCAGTTCTTC

V gene: TRBV30
D gene: .
J gene: TRBJ1-5
clone size: .
CDR3 protein: CAWSTRGFQPQHF
CDR3 DNA: TGTGCCTGGAGCACACGAGGGTTTCAGCCCCAGCATTTT

V gene: TRBV6-1
D gene: .
J gene: TRBJ2-3
clone size: once
CDR3 protein: CAGGKTSSTVQYF
CDR3 DNA: TGTGCCGGGGGAAAAACTAGCTCCACAGTGCAGTATTTT

V gene: TRBV29-1
D gene: .
J gene: TRBJ2-1
clone size: .
CDR3 protein: CSVENRVWNNEQFF
CDR3 DNA: TGCAGCGTTGAAAATCGGGTCTGGAACAATGAGCAGTTCTTC

V gene: TRBV4-1
D gene: .
J gene: TRBJ2-7
clone size: .
CDR3 protein: CASSSTERLSYEQYF
CDR3 DNA: TGCGCCAGCAGCTCTACGGAAAGGCTATCCTACGAGCAGTACTTC

V gene: TRBV7-9
D gene: .
J gene: TRBJ2-1
clone size: .
CDR3 protein: CASSLTGKHGEQFF
CDR3 DNA: TGTGCCAGCAGCTTAACGGGGAAGCATGGTGAGCAGTTCTTC

V gene: TRBV11-2
D gene: .
J gene: TRBJ2-1
clone size: .
CDR3 protein: CASSPRRRVSYNEQFF
CDR3 DNA: TGTGCCAGCAGCCCTCGTAGGAGGGTCTCCTACAATGAGCAGTTCTTC

V gene: TRBV9
D gene: .
J gene: TRBJ2-3
clone size: .
CDR3 protein: CASSALTGSSTDTQYF
CDR3 DNA: TGTGCCAGCAGCGCCTTAACAGGTTCTAGCACAGATACGCAGTATTTT

V gene: TRBV5-1
D gene: TRBD2
J gene: TRBJ2-5
clone size: .
CDR3 protein: CASSSIAGGPWFQETQYF
CDR3 DNA: TGCGCCAGCAGCTCAATAGCGGGAGGGCCTTGGTTTCAAGAGACCCAGTACTTC

V gene: TRBV14
D gene: .
J gene: TRBJ2-7
clone size: .
CDR3 protein: CASSQDGRRAYREQYF
CDR3 DNA: TGTGCCAGCAGCCAAGATGGGCGACGCGCTTATCGCGAGCAGTACTTC

V gene: TRBV27
D gene: TRBD1
J gene: TRBJ1-2
clone size: .
CDR3 protein: CATSLGGTVLRYTF
CDR3 DNA: TGTGCCACCAGCCTAGGCGGGACAGTCTTGCGATACACCTTC

V gene: TRBV6-1
D gene: .
J gene: TRBJ1-4
clone size: .
CDR3 protein: CASSDYLGKGEKLFF
CDR3 DNA: TGTGCCAGCAGTGACTACTTAGGCAAGGGTGAAAAACTGTTTTTT

V gene: TRBV6-1
D gene: .
J gene: TRBJ2-2
clone size: .
CDR3 protein: CASSEVQPGTGELFF
CDR3 DNA: TGTGCCAGCAGTGAGGTCCAGCCAGGGACCGGGGAGCTGTTTTTT

V gene: TRBV19
D gene: .
J gene: TRBJ1-1
clone size: .
CDR3 protein: CASSTQNRGGLNTEAFF
CDR3 DNA: TGTGCCAGTAGTACCCAAAACCGCGGGGGCTTGAACACTGAAGCTTTCTTT

V gene: TRBV7-6
D gene: .
J gene: TRBJ2-2
clone size: .
CDR3 protein: CASSMGAGELFF
CDR3 DNA: TGTGCCAGCAGCATGGGTGCGGGGGAGCTGTTTTTT

V gene: TRBV7-7
D gene: .
J gene: TRBJ1-1
clone size: .
CDR3 protein: CASRPYILGPDTEAFF
CDR3 DNA: TGTGCTAGCAGACCCTACATTTTGGGTCCTGACACTGAAGCTTTCTTT

V gene: TRBV6-5
D gene: .
J gene: TRBJ2-3
clone size: .
CDR3 protein: CASSLVGGGADTQYF
CDR3 DNA: TGTGCCAGCAGCCTCGTAGGAGGTGGCGCAGATACGCAGTATTTT

V gene: TRBV30
D gene: .
J gene: TRBJ1-3
clone size: once
CDR3 protein: CAWTRDMSNGNTIYF
CDR3 DNA: TGTGCCTGGACCAGGGACATGAGCAATGGAAACACCATATATTTT

V gene: TRBV6-6
D gene: .
J gene: TRBJ1-5
clone size: .
CDR3 protein: CASQTRGPQHF
CDR3 DNA: TGTGCCAGCCAGACTAGGGGGCCCCAGCATTTT

V gene: TRBV6-1
D gene: TRBD2
J gene: TRBJ2-5
clone size: .
CDR3 protein: CASSAGTSVQETQYF
CDR3 DNA: TGTGCCAGCAGCGCCGGGACTAGCGTCCAAGAGACCCAGTACTTC

V gene: TRBV7-9
D gene: TRBD2
J gene: TRBJ2-1
clone size: .
CDR3 protein: CASSFRGREGRYNEQFF
CDR3 DNA: TGTGCCAGCAGCTTCCGAGGTCGGGAGGGCCGCTACAATGAGCAGTTCTTC

V gene: TRBV28
D gene: TRBD2
J gene: TRBJ2-3
clone size: .
CDR3 protein: CASSLLAGGDTQYF
CDR3 DNA: TGTGCCAGCAGTTTACTAGCGGGGGGGGATACGCAGTATTTT

V gene: TRBV2
D gene: .
J gene: TRBJ1-3
clone size: .
CDR3 protein: CASTWLENTIYF
CDR3 DNA: TGTGCCAGCACTTGGCTGGAAAACACCATATATTTT

V gene: TRBV29-1
D gene: .
J gene: TRBJ2-2
clone size: .
CDR3 protein: CSVIDSYTGELFF
CDR3 DNA: TGCAGCGTGATTGACTCGTACACCGGGGAGCTGTTTTTT

V gene: TRBV7-3
D gene: TRBD1
J gene: TRBJ2-7
clone size: .
CDR3 protein: CASSQDRGAGYEQYF
CDR3 DNA: TGTGCCAGCAGCCAGGACAGGGGAGCGGGTTACGAGCAGTACTTC

V gene: TRBV18
D gene: .
J gene: TRBJ1-5
clone size: .
CDR3 protein: CASSPSGQNQPQHF
CDR3 DNA: TGTGCCAGCTCACCAAGCGGCCAAAATCAGCCCCAGCATTTT

V gene: TRBV9
D gene: TRBD1
J gene: TRBJ2-3
clone size: .
CDR3 protein: CASSVRLGQGNTDTQYF
CDR3 DNA: TGTGCCAGCAGCGTTCGATTGGGACAGGGGAACACAGATACGCAGTATTTT

V gene: TRBV4-1
D gene: .
J gene: TRBJ1-1
clone size: once
CDR3 protein: CASRKKTGGGFDTEAFF
CDR3 DNA: TGCGCCAGCAGAAAAAAGACGGGCGGGGGTTTTGACACTGAAGCTTTCTTT

V gene: TRBV7-2
D gene: .
J gene: TRBJ2-2
clone size: .
CDR3 protein: CASSPSLGGELFF
CDR3 DNA: TGTGCCAGCAGCCCTTCCCTTGGGGGGGAGCTGTTTTTT

V gene: TRBV7-9
D gene: .
J gene: TRBJ1-2
clone size: .
CDR3 protein: CASSLIGIYGYTF
CDR3 DNA: TGTGCCAGCAGCCTGATTGGGATTTATGGCTACACCTTC

V gene: TRBV5-1
D gene: .
J gene: TRBJ1-4
clone size: .
CDR3 protein: CASSYSGTTNEKLFF
CDR3 DNA: TGCGCCAGCAGTTACTCGGGAACAACTAATGAAAAACTGTTTTTT

V gene: TRBV10-1
D gene: .
J gene: TRBJ2-7
clone size: .
CDR3 protein: CASSGGLAPYEQYF
CDR3 DNA: TGCGCCAGCAGTGGTGGGCTGGCCCCCTACGAGCAGTACTTC

V gene: TRBV21-1
D gene: .
J gene: TRBJ2-2
clone size: .
CDR3 protein: CASSKPPSGSTGELFF
CDR3 DNA: TGTGCCAGCAGCAAACCGCCTAGCGGGTCCACCGGGGAGCTGTTTTTT

V gene: TRBV6-5
D gene: .
J gene: TRBJ2-5
clone size: once
CDR3 protein: CASSNRWGQETQYF
CDR3 DNA: TGTGCCAGCAGCAACAGGTGGGGCCAAGAGACCCAGTACTTC

V gene: TRBV14
D gene: TRBD1
J gene: TRBJ1-2
clone size: .
CDR3 protein: CASSQTRQGAEGYTF
CDR3 DNA: TGTGCCAGCAGCCAAACTAGACAGGGGGCGGAGGGCTACACCTTC

V gene: TRBV7-6
D gene: .
J gene: TRBJ2-3
clone size: .
CDR3 protein: CASSTPTSGRDTQYF
CDR3 DNA: TGTGCCAGCAGCACTCCGACGAGTGGGAGAGATACGCAGTATTTT

V gene: TRBV29-1
D gene: .
J gene: TRBJ2-1
clone size: .
CDR3 protein: CSVEEGFGYNEQFF
CDR3 DNA: TGCAGCGTTGAGGAAGGGTTTGGCTACAATGAGCAGTTCTTC

V gene: TRBV6-6
D gene: .
J gene: TRBJ1-4
clone size: .
CDR3 protein: CASSYSGPMGEKLFF
CDR3 DNA: TGTGCCAGCAGTTACTCGGGGCCTATGGGTGAAAAACTGTTTTTT

V gene: TRBV18
D gene: TRBD2
J gene: TRBJ2-1
clone size: .
CDR3 protein: CASSPLAGGPGNEQFF
CDR3 DNA: TGTGCCAGCTCACCCTTAGCGGGAGGCCCGGGAAATGAGCAGTTCTTC

V gene: TRBV4-3
D gene: .
J gene: TRBJ1-4
clone size: .
CDR3 protein: CASSPKDRKNEKLFF
CDR3 DNA: TGCGCCAGCAGCCCAAAGGATAGGAAGAATGAAAAACTGTTTTTT

V gene: TRBV6-5
D gene: TRBD1
J gene: TRBJ2-7
clone size: .
CDR3 protein: CASSYSPGGSYEQYF
CDR3 DNA: TGTGCCAGCAGTTACTCACCAGGGGGATCGTACGAGCAGTACTTC

V gene: TRBV10-3
D gene: TRBD2
J gene: TRBJ2-7
clone size: .
CDR3 protein: CAIRGVAGTTYEQYF
CDR3 DNA: TGTGCCATCAGAGGTGTAGCGGGGACAACCTACGAGCAGTACTTC